This T cell receptor beta chain was observed in a study of T cell responses to AZD1222 COVID-19 vaccine. Across the whole study: Second-dose recipients at about 4 or about 12 weeks were treated as one pooled group. General study results and limits: The study reported that nearly half of spike-specific TCRs target unmutated variant regions. Females outnumbered males among donors, who were mostly white British; clonal diversity was possibly underestimated.

On this clone: Its target is unknown.

Germline assignment: CDR1 SGHAT and CDR2 FQNNGV. The CDR3 contains 13 residues. V gave up 5 bases and J gave up 4 bases, with 11 bases separating them. Assay used: immunoSEQ multiplex PCR; TCRdb lists only in-frame clones, some missing. The data show roughly 100,000 clones, around 84% seen once. The receptor was isolated from an adult in good health. Material: peripheral blood, obtained on day 0 of AZD1222 vaccination. This sequence joins TRBV11-2 and TRBJ1-2; D possibly corresponds to TRBD1 (6 bases). The CDR3 sequence is CASSPQGSYGYTF. The CDR3 nucleotides are TGTGCCAGCAGCCCGCAGGGGAGCTATGGCTACACCTTC.